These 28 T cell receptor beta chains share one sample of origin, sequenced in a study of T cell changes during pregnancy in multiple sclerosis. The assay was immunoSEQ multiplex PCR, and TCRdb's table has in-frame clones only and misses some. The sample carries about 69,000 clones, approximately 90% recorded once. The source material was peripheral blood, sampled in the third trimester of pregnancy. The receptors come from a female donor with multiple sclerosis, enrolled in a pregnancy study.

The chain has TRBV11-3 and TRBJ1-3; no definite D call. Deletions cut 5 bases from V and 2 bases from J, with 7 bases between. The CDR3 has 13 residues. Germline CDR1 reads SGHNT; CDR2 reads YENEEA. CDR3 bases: TGTGCCAGCAGCAGAGGTACTGGAAACACCATATATTTT. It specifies CASSRGTGNTIYF.

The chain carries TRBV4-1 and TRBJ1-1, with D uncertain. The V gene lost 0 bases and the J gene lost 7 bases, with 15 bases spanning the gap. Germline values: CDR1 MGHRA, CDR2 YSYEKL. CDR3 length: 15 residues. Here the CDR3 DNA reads TGCGCCAGCAGCCAAGAGGGAGCAGGCCTCGGTGAAGCTTTCTTT. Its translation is CASSQEGAGLGEAFF.

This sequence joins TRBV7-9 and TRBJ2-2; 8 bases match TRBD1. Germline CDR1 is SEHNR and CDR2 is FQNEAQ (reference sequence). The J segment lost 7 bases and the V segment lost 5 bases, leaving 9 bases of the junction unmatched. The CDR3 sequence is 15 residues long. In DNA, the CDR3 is TGTGCCAGCAGCGGAACAGGGGGGCGGAACGGGGAGCTGTTTTTT. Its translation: CASSGTGGRNGELFF. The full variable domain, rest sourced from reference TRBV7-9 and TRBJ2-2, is DTGVSQNPRHKITKRGQNVTFRCDPISEHNRLYWYRQTLGQGPEFLTYFQNEAQLEKSRLLSDRFSAERPKGSFSTLEIQRTEQGDSAMYLCASSGTGGRNGELFFGEGSRLTVL.

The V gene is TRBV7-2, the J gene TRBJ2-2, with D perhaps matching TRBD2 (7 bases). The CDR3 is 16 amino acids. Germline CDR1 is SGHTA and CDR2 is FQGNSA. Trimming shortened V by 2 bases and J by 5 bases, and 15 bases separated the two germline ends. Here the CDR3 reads CASSLMAGAGTGELFF. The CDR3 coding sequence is TGTGCCAGCAGCTTAATGGCGGGGGCGGGGACCGGGGAGCTGTTTTTT.

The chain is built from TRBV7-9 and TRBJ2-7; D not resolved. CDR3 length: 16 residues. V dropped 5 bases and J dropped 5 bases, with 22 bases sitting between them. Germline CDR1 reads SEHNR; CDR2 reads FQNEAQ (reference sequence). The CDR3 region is CASSRAAGSIGHEQYF. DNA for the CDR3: TGTGCCAGCAGCCGCGCCGCCGGGTCCATAGGCCACGAGCAGTACTTC.

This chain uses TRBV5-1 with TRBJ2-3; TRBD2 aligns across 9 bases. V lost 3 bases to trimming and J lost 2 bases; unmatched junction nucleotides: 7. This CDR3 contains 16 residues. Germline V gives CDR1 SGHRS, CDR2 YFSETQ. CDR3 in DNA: TGCGCCAGCAGCTCCGGGACTAGCTCCGTCACAGATACGCAGTATTTT. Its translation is CASSSGTSSVTDTQYF. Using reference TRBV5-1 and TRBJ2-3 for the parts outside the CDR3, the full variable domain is KAGVTQTPRYLIKTRGQQVTLSCSPISGHRSVSWYQQTPGQGLQFLFEYFSETQRNKGNFPGRFSGRQFSNSRSEMNVSTLELGDSALYLCASSSGTSSVTDTQYFGPGTRLTVL.

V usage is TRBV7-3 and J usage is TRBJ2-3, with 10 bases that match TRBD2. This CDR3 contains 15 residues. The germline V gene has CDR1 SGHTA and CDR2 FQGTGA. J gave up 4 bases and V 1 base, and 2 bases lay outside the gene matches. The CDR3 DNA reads TGTGCCAGCAGCTTAAGGGGACTAGCGTCAGATACGCAGTATTTT. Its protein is CASSLRGLASDTQYF.

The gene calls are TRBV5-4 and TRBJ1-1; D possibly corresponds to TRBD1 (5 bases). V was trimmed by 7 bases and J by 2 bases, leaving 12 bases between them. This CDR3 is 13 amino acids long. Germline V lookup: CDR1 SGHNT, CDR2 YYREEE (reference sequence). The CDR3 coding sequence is TGTGCCAGCCAACAGGCGAAAAACACTGAAGCTTTCTTT. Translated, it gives CASQQAKNTEAFF.

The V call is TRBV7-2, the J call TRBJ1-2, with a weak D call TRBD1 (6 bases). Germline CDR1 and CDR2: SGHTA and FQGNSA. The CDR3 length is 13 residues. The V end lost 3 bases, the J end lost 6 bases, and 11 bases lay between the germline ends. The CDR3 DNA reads TGTGCCAGCAGCTTCGCTCAGGGGCATGGCTACACCTTC. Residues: CASSFAQGHGYTF.

CDR3 region: CASSGGVGETQYF. The CDR3 DNA is TGCGCCAGCAGCGGGGGGGTTGGGGAGACCCAGTACTTC. The chain is built from TRBV5-1 and TRBJ2-5; 7 bases line up with TRBD2. Trimming at V came to 4 bases and at J to 5 bases, leaving 5 bases not matched to a gene. The CDR3 consists of 13 residues. The V gene's germline CDR1 is SGHRS and CDR2 YFSETQ. Variable domain in full (rest from reference TRBV5-1 and TRBJ2-5): KAGVTQTPRYLIKTRGQQVTLSCSPISGHRSVSWYQQTPGQGLQFLFEYFSETQRNKGNFPGRFSGRQFSNSRSEMNVSTLELGDSALYLCASSGGVGETQYFGPGTRLLVL.

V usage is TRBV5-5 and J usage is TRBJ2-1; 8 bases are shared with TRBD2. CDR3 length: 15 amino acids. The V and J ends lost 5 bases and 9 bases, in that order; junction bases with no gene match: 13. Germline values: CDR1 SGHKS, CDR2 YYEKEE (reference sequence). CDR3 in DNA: TGTGCCAGCAGGAAGAGCGGGGGAAGGGATGGTGAGCAGTTCTTC. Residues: CASRKSGGRDGEQFF.

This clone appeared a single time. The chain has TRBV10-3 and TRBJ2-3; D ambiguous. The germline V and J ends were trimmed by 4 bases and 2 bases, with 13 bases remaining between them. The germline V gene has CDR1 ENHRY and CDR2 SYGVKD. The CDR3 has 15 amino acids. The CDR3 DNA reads TGTGCCATCAGTGGTTCACAACCTTACACAGATACGCAGTATTTT. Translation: CAISGSQPYTDTQYF.

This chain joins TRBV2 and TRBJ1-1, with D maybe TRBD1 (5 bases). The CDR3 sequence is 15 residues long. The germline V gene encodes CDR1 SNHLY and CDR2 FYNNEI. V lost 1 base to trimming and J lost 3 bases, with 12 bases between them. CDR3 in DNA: TGTGCCAGCAGTGAAGTAGGTCCGGGGGACACTGAAGCTTTCTTT. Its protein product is CASSEVGPGDTEAFF.

The CDR3 region is CASSPSSRGTSGGASRFF. CDR3 bases: TGTGCCAGCAGCCCGAGTAGTAGGGGGACTAGCGGGGGGGCCAGCCGGTTCTTC. The chain combines TRBV9 with TRBJ2-1, with TRBD2 matching 16 bases. After removal of 4 bases from V and 15 bases from J, the junction contained 19 bases not matched to a gene. CDR3 length: 18 residues. Germline V gives CDR1 SGDLS, CDR2 YYNGEE. Filled out from reference TRBV9 and TRBJ2-1, the complete variable domain reads DSGVTQTPKHLITATGQRVTLRCSPRSGDLSVYWYQQSLDQGLQFLIQYYNGEERAKGNILERFSAQQFPDLHSELNLSSLELGDSALYFCASSPSSRGTSGGASRFFGPGTRLTVL.

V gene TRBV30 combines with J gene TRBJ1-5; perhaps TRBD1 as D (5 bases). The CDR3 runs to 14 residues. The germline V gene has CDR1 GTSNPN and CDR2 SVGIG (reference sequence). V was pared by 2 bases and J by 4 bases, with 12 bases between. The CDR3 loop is CAWSPAAGNQPQHF. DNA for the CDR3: TGTGCCTGGAGTCCGGCGGCAGGGAATCAGCCCCAGCATTTT.

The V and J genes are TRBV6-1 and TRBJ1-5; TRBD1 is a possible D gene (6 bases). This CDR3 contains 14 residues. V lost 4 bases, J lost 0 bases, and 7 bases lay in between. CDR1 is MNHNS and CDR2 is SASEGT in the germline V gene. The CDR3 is CASSVRGSNQPQHF. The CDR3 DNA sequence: TGTGCCAGCAGTGTCAGGGGTAGCAATCAGCCCCAGCATTTT.

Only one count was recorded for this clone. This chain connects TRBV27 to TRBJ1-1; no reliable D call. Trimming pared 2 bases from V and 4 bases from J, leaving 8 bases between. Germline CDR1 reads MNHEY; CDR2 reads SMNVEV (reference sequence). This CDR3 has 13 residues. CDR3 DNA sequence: TGTGCCAGCAGTTTAGGGCGAATCACTGAAGCTTTCTTT. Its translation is CASSLGRITEAFF.

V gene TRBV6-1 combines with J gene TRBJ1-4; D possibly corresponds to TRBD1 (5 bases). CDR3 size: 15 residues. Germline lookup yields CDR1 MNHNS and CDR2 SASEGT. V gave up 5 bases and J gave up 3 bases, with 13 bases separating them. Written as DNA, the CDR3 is TGTGCCAGCAGTACACAGACAGCTGCTAATGAAAAACTGTTTTTT. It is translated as CASSTQTAANEKLFF.

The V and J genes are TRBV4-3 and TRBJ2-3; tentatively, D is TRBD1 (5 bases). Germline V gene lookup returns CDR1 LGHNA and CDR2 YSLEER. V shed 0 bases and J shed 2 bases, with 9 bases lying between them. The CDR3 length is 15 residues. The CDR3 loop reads CASSQEQGPTDTQYF. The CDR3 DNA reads TGCGCCAGCAGCCAAGAGCAGGGCCCCACAGATACGCAGTATTTT.

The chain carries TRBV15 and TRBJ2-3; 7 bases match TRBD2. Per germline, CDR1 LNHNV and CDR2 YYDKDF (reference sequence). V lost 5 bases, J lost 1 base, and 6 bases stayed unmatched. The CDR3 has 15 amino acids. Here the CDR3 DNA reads TGTGCCACCAGCGGTCTAGCGGCCCGCACAGATACGCAGTATTTT. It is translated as CATSGLAARTDTQYF.

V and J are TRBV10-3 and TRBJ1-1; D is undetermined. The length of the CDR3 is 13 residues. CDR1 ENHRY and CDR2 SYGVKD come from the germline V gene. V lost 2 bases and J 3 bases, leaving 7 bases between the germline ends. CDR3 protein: CAISEGSHTEAFF. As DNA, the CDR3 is TGTGCCATCAGTGAGGGCAGTCACACTGAAGCTTTCTTT.

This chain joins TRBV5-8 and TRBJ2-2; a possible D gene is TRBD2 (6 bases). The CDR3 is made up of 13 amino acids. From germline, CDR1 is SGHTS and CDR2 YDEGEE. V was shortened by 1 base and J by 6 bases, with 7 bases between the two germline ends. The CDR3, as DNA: TGTGCCAGCAGCTTGAGGAGGGCCGGGGAGCTGTTTTTT. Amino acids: CASSLRRAGELFF. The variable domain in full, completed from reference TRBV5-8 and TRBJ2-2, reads EAGVTQSPTHLIKTRGQQATLRCSPISGHTSVYWYQQALGLGLQFLLWYDEGEERNRGNFPPRFSGRQFPNYSSELNVNALELEDSALYLCASSLRRAGELFFGEGSRLTVL.

The DNA of the CDR3 is TGCGCCAGCAGCCAAGGTCCGAGATCCGGGGAGCTGTTTTTT. Protein sequence: CASSQGPRSGELFF. V usage is TRBV4-3 and J usage is TRBJ2-2, with D unclear. The ends were cut back, 1 base at V and 6 bases at J, with 9 bases in the middle. The CDR3 is 14 amino acids. Germline V lookup: CDR1 LGHNA, CDR2 YSLEER.

The CDR3 DNA sequence: TGTGCCAGCAGTGTGGGGGCCTTCTACAATGAGCAGTTCTTC. It specifies CASSVGAFYNEQFF. This chain uses TRBV2 with TRBJ2-1; tentatively, D is TRBD1 (6 bases). The germline V gene has CDR1 SNHLY and CDR2 FYNNEI. Trimming took 4 bases from V and 3 from J, leaving 10 bases between them. CDR3 length: 14 amino acids.

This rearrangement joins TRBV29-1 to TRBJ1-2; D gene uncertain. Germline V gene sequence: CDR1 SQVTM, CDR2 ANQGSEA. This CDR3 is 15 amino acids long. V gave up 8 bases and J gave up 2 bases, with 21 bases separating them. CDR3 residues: CSPPRELTQNYGYTF. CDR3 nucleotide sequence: TGCAGCCCCCCGAGGGAGTTGACCCAGAACTATGGCTACACCTTC.

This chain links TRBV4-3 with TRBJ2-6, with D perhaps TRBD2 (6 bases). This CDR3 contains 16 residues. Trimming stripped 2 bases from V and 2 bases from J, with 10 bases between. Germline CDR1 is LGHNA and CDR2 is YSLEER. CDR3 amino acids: CASSQHRGTGANVLTF. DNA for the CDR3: TGCGCCAGCAGCCAACACCGGGGGACTGGGGCCAACGTCCTGACTTTC.

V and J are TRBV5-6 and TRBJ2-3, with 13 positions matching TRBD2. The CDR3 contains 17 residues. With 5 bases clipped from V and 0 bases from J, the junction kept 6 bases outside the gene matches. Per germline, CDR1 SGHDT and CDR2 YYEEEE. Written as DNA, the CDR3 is TGTGCCAGCAGTCCGGGACTAGCGGGGCATAGCACAGATACGCAGTATTTT. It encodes CASSPGLAGHSTDTQYF.

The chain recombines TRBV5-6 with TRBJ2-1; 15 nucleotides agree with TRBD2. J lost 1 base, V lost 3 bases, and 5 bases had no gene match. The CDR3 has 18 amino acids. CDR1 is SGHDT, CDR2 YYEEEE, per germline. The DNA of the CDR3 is TGTGCCAGCAGCTGGACTAGCGGGGGGGCTCGGTCCTACAATGAGCAGTTCTTC. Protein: CASSWTSGGARSYNEQFF.